This T cell receptor (beta chain) is drawn from a study of cytomegalovirus exposure and HLA in healthy donors (dated by TCRdb to about 2017). For the wider study: An earlier analysis of several hundred of the donors reported 276 Gb of sequence data and 95 million to 140 million unique TCR beta sequences obtained from about 179 million T cells. An early release that covered approximately 600 HLA-typed donors contained approximately 300 gigabases of sequencing data and 85 million to 100 million unique TCR sequences. Of the 300 to 500 genotyped donors, roughly 80% were placed in the genetic ancestry cluster associated with self-reported Caucasian donors. The study aimed to test whether cataloging public T cell receptors could reveal signatures of past pathogen exposure. The T cell repertoires of 666 subjects were profiled by immunosequencing and related to cytomegalovirus serostatus. Along with the approximately 650-subject first cohort, a separate validation cohort of over a hundred different subjects was used. To predict cytomegalovirus infection status, the study brought together high-throughput TCR immunosequencing, statistical association of individual TCRs with disease status, and machine learning. A later analysis re-analyzed previously published TCR beta repertoires from hundreds of donors and added high-resolution HLA genotyping to study TCR occurrence patterns. The later analysis used no new phenotypic data to find candidate immune exposures, relying instead on TCR beta sequences and their occurrence across donors. In an earlier analysis of around 540 of the donors, high-throughput TCR beta sequencing was used to judge whether each TCR beta V gene segment behaved as functional or pseudogenic. Donor age, sex, ethnicity and CMV serostatus were collected together with the repertoire data. Genome-wide SNP genotypes for about 65% of the roughly 700 donors were used in a later genetic analysis, which treated that subset as a discovery cohort. Every discovery cohort repertoire had been produced on one sequencing platform. Both class I and class II loci were covered by HLA typing, at four-digit resolution. Typing coverage differed by locus: A, B, C, DRB1 and DQB1 were typed in roughly 629-640 donors, DQA1 in 500 to 550, DPA1 in some 600, and DPB1 in roughly 470. Roughly five DR-DQ haplotypes were treated as single units for association and clustering because of strong linkage in the cohort. Among about 400 genotyped donors of the cohort, an average of around 250,000 unique TCR beta nucleotide sequences was sequenced per donor, of which roughly 17% were non-productive. Summary of the overall study and its limitations: Broadly in line with IMGT annotations, most TCR beta V segments showed up in productive rearrangements about 87% or about 30% of the time in an earlier analysis of several hundred of the donors. This cohort had only TCR beta chains sequenced, and the lack of alpha or paired-chain data limited which features could be detected. A later analysis associated about 16,000 TCR beta sequences with specific HLA alleles at a false discovery rate of 0.05. In a later analysis, HLA-associated TCR beta chains showed more clonal expansion and lower generation probabilities than non-associated chains that were equally common. The sequencing pipeline was judged likely to have produced a cluster of highly shared sequence variants as a technical artifact. In a later analysis, the rate of TCR association differed among HLA loci, with DRB1 alleles having the most associated TCRs and HLA-C alleles having the fewest. The presence/absence analyses assumed that sequencing depth was roughly uniform across donors, and that assumption may not be true. According to a later analysis, parvovirus B19, influenza, CMV and Epstein-Barr virus appeared linked to several top co-occurrence clusters. Strong co-occurrence of HLA alleles, especially DR and DQ, made assigning TCR associations to individual alleles difficult. The authors suggested that the approach could potentially be extended to other disease states and immunological phenotypes. Compared with the roughly 670-donor mean, donors in an Asian-associated ancestry cluster had fewer N-insertions in productive TCRs, according to a later genetic analysis. The classifier was reported to diagnose cytomegalovirus status with high specificity and sensitivity in both the original and validation cohorts. An association between a missense DCLRE1C variant and V-gene and J-gene trimming of TCR beta chains was found in a later genetic analysis and replicated in an independent cohort. A later analysis found that most CMV-associated TCR beta chains appeared HLA-restricted, with HLA associations seemingly driven largely by CMV exposure. Some IMGT-functional V segments, including TRBV6-2 and TRBV6-3, could not be told apart with the 87-base-pair reads, so those segments were excluded. Three of the identified cytomegalovirus-associated TCR beta chains were confirmed in vitro to be specific for cytomegalovirus antigens. Correlated functional status among segregating V segments might be attributable to linkage disequilibrium, but an unknown experimental factor could not be ruled out. Because some donors lacked HLA typing at each locus, the association tests relied only on the typed subset. Because counts were too low, under 20 rarely observed V segments, including chromosome 9 orphons, were left out of the earlier analysis of 587 of the donors. A further reported finding was that TCR beta sequences accurately predicted the HLA-A and HLA-B alleles for most subjects in the first cohort. A total of fewer than 200 TCR beta chains were listed by the study as associated with cytomegalovirus. For the cohort, immune exposure information was limited to CMV serostatus. Across donors, most TCR sequences were observed very rarely, whereas some public TCRs were present in many individuals.

V is pared back by 3 bases and J by 4 bases, with 11 bases lying between the germline termini. The CDR3 measures 14 amino acids from cysteine to phenylalanine. Kept here is only the CDR3 DNA, which spans 42 bases and is read in frame from base 1. In the germline V gene, CDR1 corresponds to SGDLS and CDR2 to YYNGEE. The cohort consisted of some 730 healthy bone marrow donors. At the time of sampling, all cohort members were nominally healthy, though unrecorded immune exposures were likely present. The donor was CMV seronegative and was included in the group of 352 seronegative cohort members. A peripheral blood sample was provided by each donor, and peripheral blood mononuclear cells were used for TCR beta sequencing. The Qiagen DNeasy Blood Extraction Kit was used to extract genomic DNA from the blood cell samples. On this clone itself: Its antigen is still unknown. Per-base qualities were not stored, and no clone one base away is much larger. The same CDR3 also results from other DNA sequences found in this sample.

The library was built by means of the immunoSEQ multiplex PCR assay. For the multiplex PCR, a mixture combining 60 forward primers for TCR Vbeta segments and 13 reverse primers for TCR Jbeta segments was used. The CDR3 region of rearranged TCR beta genes was amplified from genomic DNA by a multiplex PCR assay. On the Illumina HiSeq System, the amplified TCR beta libraries were sequenced as 87-base-pair reads. On the study's bioinformatics: Across the 600 to 700 repertoires, a later analysis counted 78 million or so unique TCR beta chains, roughly 11 million of which were shared by at least two donors. Raw reads were error-corrected and collapsed into unique sequences with a nearest-neighbor algorithm that merged closely related sequences to remove PCR and sequencing errors. To assign V, D and J gene segments, CDR3 sequences were aligned to IMGT reference sequences. Each retained sequence needed at least a six-nucleotide match to both a V gene segment and a J gene segment. Rearrangements were called productive when the CDR3 lacked stop codons and stayed in frame with V and J; all others were non-productive. CDR3 was defined according to IMGT convention as the region running from the second conserved V-encoded cysteine to the conserved J-encoded phenylalanine. Sequences without an unambiguous match to a single V gene segment were excluded from the earlier analysis of over 500 of the donors. In an earlier analysis of 587 of the donors, V segments were called functional above 56.7% productive rearrangements and were called segregating when the between-donor standard deviation exceeded 5%. To diagnose cytomegalovirus status from the catalog of TCR beta chain sequences, a statistical classification framework was built. In a later analysis, TCR nucleotide sequences were compared against IMGT/GENE-DB human TR gene sequences so that V and J genes could be assigned. A later analysis assigned CDR3 sequences and most-parsimonious VDJ recombination scenarios with the TCRdist pipeline. In a later analysis, each TCR beta chain was defined by its CDR3 amino acid sequence together with its V-gene family, and reads without a unique V-gene family were excluded. To address suspected cross-contamination and a sequencing artifact, a later analysis removed around 600 highly shared, low-generation-probability nucleotide sequences. For each public chain, a later analysis derived a clonal expansion index from normalized ranks of inferred template counts within each repertoire. Generation probabilities in a later analysis came from a VDJ recombination model fitted to out-of-frame rearrangements, and those results were checked against IGoR. A later analysis scored TCR-TCR, TCR-HLA and TCR-CMV co-occurrence with hypergeometric tests, applying a repertoire-size bias correction to TCR pairs. To estimate false discovery rates, a later analysis permuted the HLA or CMV assignments 20 times. In a later analysis, co-occurring TCRs were grouped using DBSCAN, and TCRdist sequence similarity was added for clustering within HLA-allele-positive subsets. Co-occurrence clustering excluded repertoires with fewer than 30,000 or more than 120,000 public chains, plus five with anomalous nucleotide sharing. TCRdb provides this immuneACCESS table in a form limited to in-frame rearrangements. Some clones are lacking; in checked studies, under half of them reflect an unresolved V gene, and why the rest are absent is not known. V and J calls and clone size are given by that table; D and trimming were obtained from the DNA. The sample data list 160,000 or so clones, and 60% to 85% of these were observed just once. Approximately 1.4% of the sample is in the top ten clones.

The clonotype comes from a woman in her twenties or thirties in good health and CMV-seronegative. What was sequenced was PBMCs. The chain is encoded by TRBV9 joined to TRBJ2-1; perhaps TRBD1 is the D gene, with 6 bases matching. The DNA sequence is as follows: TGTGCCAGCAGCGCTGGGGGCGGGTACAATGAGCAGTTCTTC. This yields the protein CASSAGGGYNEQFF. The variable domain in full, with residues beyond the CDR3 obtained from the reference TRBV9 and TRBJ2-1 genes, is DSGVTQTPKHLITATGQRVTLRCSPRSGDLSVYWYQQSLDQGLQFLIQYYNGEERAKGNILERFSAQQFPDLHSELNLSSLELGDSALYFCASSAGGGYNEQFFGPGTRLTVL.